This T cell receptor (beta chain) stems from a study of Graves' ophthalmopathy and Graves' hyperthyroidism. About the research overall: Investigators collected peripheral blood at initial diagnosis, before any treatment was given. Study-level results: Also, most clonotypes expanded in the thyroid above 0.001 frequency appeared in blood.

The germline gives CDR1 MNHEY, CDR2 SMNVEV (reference sequence). The J segment lost 5 bases and the V segment lost 6 bases, leaving 16 bases of the junction unmatched. This CDR3 has 16 amino acids. In donors with ophthalmopathy, activity was moderate-to-severe, with CAS ≥3, NOSPECS ≥4 and duration under 3 months. The diagnosis was founded upon clinical symptoms, serum thyroxine, TRAb, thyroid ultrasound and orbital computed tomography. RNA transcripts served as template for amplifying TCR beta CDR3 sequences. Second-round multiplex PCR came after a first-round RT-PCR that employed HTBI primers. Via MiXCR, TCRdb re-called the multiplex PCR reads, giving one row per CDR3 protein. Found here are approximately 210,000 distinct CDR3 sequences, approximately 28% of them singletons; the top ten hold 8.5% to 9.5%. This clonotype was recorded at least ten times. Its matching antigen is unknown.

This chain uses TRBV27 with TRBJ2-7, with TRBD2 matching 7 bases. The sample consisted of peripheral blood. The sequence derives from a man in his fifties with Graves' ophthalmopathy. The CDR3 is CASSRLAQRGWHEQYF. The CDR3 DNA reads as TGTGCCAGCAGCCGCCTCGCACAGCGGGGTTGGCACGAGCAGTACTTC.